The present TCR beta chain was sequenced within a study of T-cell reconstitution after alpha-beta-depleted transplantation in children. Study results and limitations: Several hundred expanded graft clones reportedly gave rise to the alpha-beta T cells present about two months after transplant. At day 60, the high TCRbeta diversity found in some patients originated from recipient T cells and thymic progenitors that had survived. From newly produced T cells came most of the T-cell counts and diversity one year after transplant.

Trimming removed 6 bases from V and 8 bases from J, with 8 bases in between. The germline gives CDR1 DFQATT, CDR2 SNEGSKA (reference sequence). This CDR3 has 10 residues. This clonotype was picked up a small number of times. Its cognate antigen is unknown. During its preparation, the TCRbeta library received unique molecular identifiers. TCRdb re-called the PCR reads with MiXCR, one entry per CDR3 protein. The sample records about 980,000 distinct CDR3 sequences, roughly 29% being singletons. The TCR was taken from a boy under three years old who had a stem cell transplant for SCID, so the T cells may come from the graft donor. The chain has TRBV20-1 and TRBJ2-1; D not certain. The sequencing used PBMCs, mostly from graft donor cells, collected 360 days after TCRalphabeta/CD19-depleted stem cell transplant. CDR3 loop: CSASGHEQFF. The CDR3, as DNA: TGCAGTGCCAGTGGACATGAGCAGTTCTTC.